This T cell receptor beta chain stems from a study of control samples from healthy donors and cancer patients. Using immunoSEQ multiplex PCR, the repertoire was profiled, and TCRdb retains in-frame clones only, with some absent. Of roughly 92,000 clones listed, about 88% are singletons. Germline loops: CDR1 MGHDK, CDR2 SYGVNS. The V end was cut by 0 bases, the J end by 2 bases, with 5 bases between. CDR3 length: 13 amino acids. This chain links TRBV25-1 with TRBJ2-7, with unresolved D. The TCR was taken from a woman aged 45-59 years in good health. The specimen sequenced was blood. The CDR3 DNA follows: TGTGCCAGCAGTGAATACCCTGCCTACGAGCAGTACTTC. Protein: CASSEYPAYEQYF.